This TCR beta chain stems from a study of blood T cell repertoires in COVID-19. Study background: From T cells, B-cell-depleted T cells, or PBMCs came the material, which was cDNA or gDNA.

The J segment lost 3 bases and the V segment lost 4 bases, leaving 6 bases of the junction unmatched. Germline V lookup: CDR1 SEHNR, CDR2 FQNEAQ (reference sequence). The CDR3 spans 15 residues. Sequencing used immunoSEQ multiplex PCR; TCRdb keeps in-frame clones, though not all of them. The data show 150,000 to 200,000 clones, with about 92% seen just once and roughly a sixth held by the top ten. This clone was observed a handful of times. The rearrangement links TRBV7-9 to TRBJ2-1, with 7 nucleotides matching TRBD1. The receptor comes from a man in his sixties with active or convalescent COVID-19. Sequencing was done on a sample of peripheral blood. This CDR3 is CASSSLTGRYNEQFF. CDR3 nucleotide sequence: TGTGCCAGCAGCTCATTGACAGGGCGCTACAATGAGCAGTTCTTC.